The entry that follows covers one TCR beta chain sequence. The entry originates in a study of blood T cell repertoires in COVID-19. Study overall: Samples of COVID-19 (acute and convalescent) were obtained from the United States, Italy and Spain. Sample material is recorded as cDNA or gDNA derived from T cells, B-cell-depleted T cells, or PBMCs.

Some clones are missing from TCRdb's copy, which holds only in-frame ones; the method was immunoSEQ multiplex PCR. The sample includes around 250,000 clones, around 87% seen only once; the top ten take less than 8.5%. The sequenced sample consisted of peripheral blood. This clonotype originated in a woman in her 70s with active or convalescent COVID-19.

CDR3: CASGTGGETQYF. CDR3 DNA: TGTGCCAGCGGGACAGGGGGGGAGACCCAGTACTTC. This chain joins TRBV6-5 and TRBJ2-5; 11 nucleotides match TRBD1. The germline CDR1 and CDR2 sequences are MNHEY and SVGAGI. This CDR3 comprises 12 residues. Germline trimming cut 8 bases from V and 5 bases from J; bases unmatched to any gene: 1.